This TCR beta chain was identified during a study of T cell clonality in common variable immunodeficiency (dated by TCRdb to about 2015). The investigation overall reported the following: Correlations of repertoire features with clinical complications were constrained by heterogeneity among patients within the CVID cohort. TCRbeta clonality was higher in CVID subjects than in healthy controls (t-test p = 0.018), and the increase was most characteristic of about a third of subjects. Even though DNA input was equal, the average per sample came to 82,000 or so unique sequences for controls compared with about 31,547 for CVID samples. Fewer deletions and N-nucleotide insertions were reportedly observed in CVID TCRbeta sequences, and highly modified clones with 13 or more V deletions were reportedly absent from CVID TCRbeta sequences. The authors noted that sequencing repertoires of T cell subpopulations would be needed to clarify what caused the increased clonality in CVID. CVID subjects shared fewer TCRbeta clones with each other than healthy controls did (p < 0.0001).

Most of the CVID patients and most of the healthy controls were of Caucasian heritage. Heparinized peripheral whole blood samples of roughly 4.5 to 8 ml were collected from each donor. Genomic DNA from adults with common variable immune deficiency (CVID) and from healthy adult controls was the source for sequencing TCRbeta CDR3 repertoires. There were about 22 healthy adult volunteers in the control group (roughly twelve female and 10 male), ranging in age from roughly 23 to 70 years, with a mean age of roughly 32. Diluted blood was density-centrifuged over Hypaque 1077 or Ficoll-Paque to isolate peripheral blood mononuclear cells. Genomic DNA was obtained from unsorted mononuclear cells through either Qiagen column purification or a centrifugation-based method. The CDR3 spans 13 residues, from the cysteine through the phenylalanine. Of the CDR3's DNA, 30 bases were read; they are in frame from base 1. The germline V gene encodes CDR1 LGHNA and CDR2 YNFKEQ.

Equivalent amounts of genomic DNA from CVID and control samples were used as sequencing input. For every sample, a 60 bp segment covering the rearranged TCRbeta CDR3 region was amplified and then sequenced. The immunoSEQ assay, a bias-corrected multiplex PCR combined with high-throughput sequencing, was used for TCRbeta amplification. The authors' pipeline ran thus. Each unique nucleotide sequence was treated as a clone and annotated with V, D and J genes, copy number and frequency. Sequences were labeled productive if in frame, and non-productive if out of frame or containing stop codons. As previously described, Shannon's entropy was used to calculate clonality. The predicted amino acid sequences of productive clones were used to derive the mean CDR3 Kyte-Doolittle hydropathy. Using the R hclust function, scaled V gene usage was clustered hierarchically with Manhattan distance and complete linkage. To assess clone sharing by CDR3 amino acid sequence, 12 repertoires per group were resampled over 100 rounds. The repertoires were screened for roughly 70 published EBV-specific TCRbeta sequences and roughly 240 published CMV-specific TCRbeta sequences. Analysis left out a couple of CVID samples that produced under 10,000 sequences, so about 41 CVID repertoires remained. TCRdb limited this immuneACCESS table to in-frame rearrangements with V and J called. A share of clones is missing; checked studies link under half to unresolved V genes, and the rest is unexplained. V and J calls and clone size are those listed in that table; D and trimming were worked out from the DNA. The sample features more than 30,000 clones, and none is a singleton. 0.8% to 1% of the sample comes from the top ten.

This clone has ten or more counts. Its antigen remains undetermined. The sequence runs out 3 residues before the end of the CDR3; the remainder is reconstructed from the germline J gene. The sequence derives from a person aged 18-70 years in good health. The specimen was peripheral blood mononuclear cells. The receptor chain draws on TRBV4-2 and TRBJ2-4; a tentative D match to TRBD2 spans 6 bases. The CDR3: CASSLRGGETQYF. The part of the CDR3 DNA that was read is TGTGCCAGCAGCCTTCGCGGAGGGGAGACT.